The entry that follows covers one T cell receptor (beta chain) sequence. Primed by a sample-barcoded 5' primer and a J-beta primer mix, a second PCR proceeded for 7 to 11 cycles. A single record per CDR3 protein comes from TCRdb applying MiXCR to the 5' RACE reads. The sample has approximately 810,000 distinct CDR3 sequences, under 40% seen once; the top ten hold 10% to 15%. The CDR3 length is 14 residues. Trimming removed 4 bases at V and 4 bases at J, with 13 bases between. This specimen belongs to a study of blood T cells in healthy people across ages. The sample taken for sequencing was blood. The gene calls are TRBV12-3 or TRBV12-4 and TRBJ1-2; D unresolved. The sequence was obtained from a man aged 18 to 29 in good health. Here the CDR3 reads CASSSDAWSYGYTF. DNA of the CDR3: TGTGCCAGCAGTTCGGACGCCTGGAGCTATGGCTACACCTTC.